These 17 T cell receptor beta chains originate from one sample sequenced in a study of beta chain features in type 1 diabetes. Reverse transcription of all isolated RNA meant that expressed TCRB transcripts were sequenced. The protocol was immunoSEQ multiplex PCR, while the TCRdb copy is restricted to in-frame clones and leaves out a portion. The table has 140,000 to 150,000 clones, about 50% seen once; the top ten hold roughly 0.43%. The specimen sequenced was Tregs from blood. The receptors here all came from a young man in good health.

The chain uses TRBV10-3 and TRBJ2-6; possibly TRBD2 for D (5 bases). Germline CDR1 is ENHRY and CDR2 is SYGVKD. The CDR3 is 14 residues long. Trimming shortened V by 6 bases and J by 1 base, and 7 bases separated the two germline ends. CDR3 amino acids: CAIRRESGANVLTF. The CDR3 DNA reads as TGTGCCATCAGGAGGGAATCTGGGGCCAACGTCCTGACTTTC.

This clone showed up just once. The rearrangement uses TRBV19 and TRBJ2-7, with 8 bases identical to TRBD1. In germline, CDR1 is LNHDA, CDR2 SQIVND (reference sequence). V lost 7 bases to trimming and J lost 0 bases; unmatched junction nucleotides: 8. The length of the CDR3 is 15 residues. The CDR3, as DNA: TGTGCCAGTACCCTTAGGGGGACAGGCTCCTACGAGCAGTACTTC. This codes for CASTLRGTGSYEQYF.

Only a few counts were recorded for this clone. CDR3: CAWNRARVTGGPGNTIYF. CDR3 bases: TGTGCCTGGAATAGAGCGCGCGTTACAGGGGGCCCTGGAAACACCATATATTTT. The chain couples TRBV30 to TRBJ1-3, with 9 bases identical to TRBD1. The length of the CDR3 is 18 residues. V was clipped by 4 bases and J by 2 bases; unmatched bases: 15. Germline values: CDR1 GTSNPN, CDR2 SVGIG (reference sequence).

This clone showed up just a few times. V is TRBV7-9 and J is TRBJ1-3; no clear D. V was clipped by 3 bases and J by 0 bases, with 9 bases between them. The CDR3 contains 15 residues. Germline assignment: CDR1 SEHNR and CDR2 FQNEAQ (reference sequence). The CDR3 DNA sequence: TGTGCCAGCAGCTTTACGGGAACCTCTGGAAACACCATATATTTT. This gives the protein CASSFTGTSGNTIYF. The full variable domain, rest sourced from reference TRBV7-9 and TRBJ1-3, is DTGVSQNPRHKITKRGQNVTFRCDPISEHNRLYWYRQTLGQGPEFLTYFQNEAQLEKSRLLSDRFSAERPKGSFSTLEIQRTEQGDSAMYLCASSFTGTSGNTIYFGEGSWLTVV.

The CDR3 loop is CATSRGHRRDLFDEQFF. The CDR3, as DNA: TGTGCCACCAGCAGAGGCCATCGGCGGGATCTCTTCGATGAGCAGTTCTTC. The chain carries TRBV15 and TRBJ2-1; tentative D call: TRBD2 (6 bases). The CDR3 spans 17 residues. Trimming removed 1 base from V and 8 bases from J, with 21 bases in between. The germline CDR1 and CDR2 sequences are LNHNV and YYDKDF (reference sequence). The variable domain in full, with the rest retrieved from reference TRBV15 and TRBJ2-1, is DAMVIQNPRYQVTQFGKPVTLSCSQTLNHNVMYWYQQKSSQAPKLLFHYYDKDFNNEADTPDNFQSRRPNTSFCFLDIRSPGLGDTAMYLCATSRGHRRDLFDEQFFGPGTRLTVL.

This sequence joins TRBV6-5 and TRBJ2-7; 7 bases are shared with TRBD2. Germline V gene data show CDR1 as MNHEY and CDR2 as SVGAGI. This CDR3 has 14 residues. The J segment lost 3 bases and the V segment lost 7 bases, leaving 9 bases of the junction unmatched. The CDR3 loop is CASTPRSGVYEQYF. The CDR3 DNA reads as TGTGCCAGCACCCCTAGGAGCGGGGTCTACGAGCAGTACTTC.

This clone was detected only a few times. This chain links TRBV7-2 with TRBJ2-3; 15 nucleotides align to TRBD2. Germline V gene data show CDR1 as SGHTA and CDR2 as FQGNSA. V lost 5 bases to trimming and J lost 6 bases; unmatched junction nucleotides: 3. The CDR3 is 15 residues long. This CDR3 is CASSRTSGRVDTQYF. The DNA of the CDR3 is TGTGCCAGCAGCCGGACTAGCGGGAGGGTTGATACGCAGTATTTT.

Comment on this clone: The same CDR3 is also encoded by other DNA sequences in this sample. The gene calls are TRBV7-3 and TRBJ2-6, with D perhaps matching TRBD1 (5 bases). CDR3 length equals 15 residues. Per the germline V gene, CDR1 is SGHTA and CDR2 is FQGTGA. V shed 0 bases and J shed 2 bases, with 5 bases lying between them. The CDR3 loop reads CASSLTGAGANVLTF. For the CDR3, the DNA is TGTGCCAGCAGCTTAACAGGGGCTGGGGCCAACGTCCTGACTTTC.

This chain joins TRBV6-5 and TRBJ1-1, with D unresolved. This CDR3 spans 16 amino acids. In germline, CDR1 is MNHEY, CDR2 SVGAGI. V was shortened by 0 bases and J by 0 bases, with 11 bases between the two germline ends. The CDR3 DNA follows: TGTGCCAGCAGTTACTCCAGAACCGAAATGAACACTGAAGCTTTCTTT. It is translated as CASSYSRTEMNTEAFF.

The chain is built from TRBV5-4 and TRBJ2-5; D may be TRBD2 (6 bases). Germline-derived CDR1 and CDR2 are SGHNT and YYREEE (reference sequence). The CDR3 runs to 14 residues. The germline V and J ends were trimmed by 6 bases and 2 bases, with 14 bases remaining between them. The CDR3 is CASKREFGQETQYF. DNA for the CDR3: TGTGCCAGCAAACGGGAGTTCGGTCAAGAGACCCAGTACTTC.

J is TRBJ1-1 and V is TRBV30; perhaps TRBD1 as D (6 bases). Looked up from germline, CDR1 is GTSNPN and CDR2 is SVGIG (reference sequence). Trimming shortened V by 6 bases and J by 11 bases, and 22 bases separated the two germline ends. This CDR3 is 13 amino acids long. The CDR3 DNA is TGTGCCTGTACTATGGGGGCAGGTATTGCGGCTTTCTTT. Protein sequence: CACTMGAGIAAFF.

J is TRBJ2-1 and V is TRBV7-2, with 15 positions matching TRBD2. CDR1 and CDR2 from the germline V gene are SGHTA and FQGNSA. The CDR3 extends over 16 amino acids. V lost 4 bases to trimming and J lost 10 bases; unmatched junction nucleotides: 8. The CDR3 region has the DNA TGTGCCAGCAGCTCCCGGACTAGCGGGGGGGTATGGGAGCAGTTCTTC. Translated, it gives CASSSRTSGGVWEQFF.

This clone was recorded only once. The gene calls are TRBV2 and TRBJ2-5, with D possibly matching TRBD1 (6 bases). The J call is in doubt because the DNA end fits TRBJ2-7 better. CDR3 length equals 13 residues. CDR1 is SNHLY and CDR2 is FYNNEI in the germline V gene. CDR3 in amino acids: CASRRGFGDEQYF. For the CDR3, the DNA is TGTGCCAGCAGGAGGGGGTTTGGGGACGAGCAGTACTTC.

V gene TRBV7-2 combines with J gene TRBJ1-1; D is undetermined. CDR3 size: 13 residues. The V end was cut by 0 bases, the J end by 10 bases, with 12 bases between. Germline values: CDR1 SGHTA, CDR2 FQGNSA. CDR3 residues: CASSLARGKVAFF. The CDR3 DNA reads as TGTGCCAGCAGCTTAGCGCGGGGAAAGGTAGCTTTCTTT.

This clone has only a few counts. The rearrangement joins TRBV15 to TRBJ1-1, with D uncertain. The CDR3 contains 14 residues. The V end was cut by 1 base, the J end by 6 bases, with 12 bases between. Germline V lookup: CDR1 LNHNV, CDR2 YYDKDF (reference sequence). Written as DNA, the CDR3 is TGTGCCACCAGCAGAGTGGAGGGCTCCGCTGAAGCTTTCTTT. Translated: CATSRVEGSAEAFF. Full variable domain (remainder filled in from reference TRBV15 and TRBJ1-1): DAMVIQNPRYQVTQFGKPVTLSCSQTLNHNVMYWYQQKSSQAPKLLFHYYDKDFNNEADTPDNFQSRRPNTSFCFLDIRSPGLGDTAMYLCATSRVEGSAEAFFGQGTRLTVV.

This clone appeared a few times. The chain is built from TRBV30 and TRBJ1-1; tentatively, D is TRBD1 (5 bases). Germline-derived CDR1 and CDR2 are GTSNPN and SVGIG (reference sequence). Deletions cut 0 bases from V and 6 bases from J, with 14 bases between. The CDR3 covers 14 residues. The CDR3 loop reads CAWSVLQGWAEAFF. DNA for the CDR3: TGTGCCTGGAGTGTACTTCAGGGTTGGGCTGAAGCTTTCTTT.

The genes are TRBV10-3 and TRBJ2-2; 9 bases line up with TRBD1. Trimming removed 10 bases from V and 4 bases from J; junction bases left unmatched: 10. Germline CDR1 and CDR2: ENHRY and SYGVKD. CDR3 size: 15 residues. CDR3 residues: CATQNRGRITGELFF. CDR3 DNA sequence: TGTGCCACCCAAAACAGGGGGCGAATCACCGGGGAGCTGTTTTTT.